These T cell receptor beta chains were read from a single sample in a study of T cells in Graves' hyperthyroidism and ophthalmopathy. TCRdb ran MiXCR on the multiplex PCR reads and lists one entry per CDR3 protein. This sample has 250,000 to 400,000 distinct CDR3 sequences; roughly an eighth occur once, and the top ten carry almost 35%. Sequenced: blood. These receptors came from a woman in her thirties or forties with Graves' ophthalmopathy. The CDR3 runs from the conserved cysteine through the conserved F or W. Fields, in order: clone size, D gene, V gene, J gene, CDR3 protein, CDR3 DNA. The D gene is left open where the match is weak. Clone size is stated in some rows and not others, as once, few, many or a class when expanded.

many	NA	TRBV20-1	TRBJ2-5	CSAITGMETQYF	TGCAGTGCGATAACAGGGATGGAGACCCAGTACTTC
few	TRBD2	TRBV27	TRBJ2-5	CASSLETPREGFGETQYF	TGTGCCAGCAGTTTAGAAACCCCGCGGGAGGGCTTTGGGGAGACCCAGTACTTC
many	NA	TRBV5-1	TRBJ2-7	CASSLGRGEQYF	TGCGCCAGCAGCTTGGGGAGGGGCGAGCAGTACTTC
few	NA	TRBV7-9	TRBJ1-4	CASSLGGPWEKLFF	TGTGCCAGCAGCCTGGGGGGCCCCTGGGAAAAACTGTTTTTT
few	NA	TRBV11-2	TRBJ2-1	CASSLRGTGFTAEQFF	TGTGCCAGCAGCTTACGGGGGACGGGTTTCACCGCTGAGCAGTTCTTC
NA	TRBD1	TRBV7-9	TRBJ2-7	CASSFGDRGYEQYF	TGTGCCAGCAGCTTCGGGGACAGGGGCTACGAGCAGTACTTC
many	TRBD1	TRBV12-3/TRBV12-4	TRBJ1-1	CASTHRDRGNTEAFF	TGTGCCAGCACCCACCGGGACAGGGGTAACACTGAAGCTTTCTTT
many	NA	TRBV3-1	TRBJ2-7	CASSQGDGAYEQYF	TGTGCCAGCAGCCAAGGCGACGGAGCCTACGAGCAGTACTTC
once	NA	TRBV10-3	TRBJ2-3	CAISDPGMVLDTQYF	TGTGCCATCAGTGACCCAGGGATGGTATTGGATACGCAGTATTTT
few	TRBD1	TRBV20-1	TRBJ1-6	CSARATTGGRDSPLHF	TGCAGTGCTAGAGCAACAACAGGGGGCAGAGATTCACCCCTCCACTTT
many	NA	TRBV19	TRBJ2-3	CASSLSSDTQYF	TGTGCCAGTTCACTCTCATCAGATACGCAGTATTTT
NA	TRBD1	TRBV7-6	TRBJ1-3	CASSLGTGKGNTIYF	TGTGCCAGCAGCTTAGGGACAGGGAAGGGTAACACCATATATTTT
many	TRBD2	TRBV6-1	TRBJ2-1	CASRQRLAGFYNEQFF	TGTGCCAGCAGACAAAGGCTAGCGGGGTTTTACAATGAGCAGTTCTTC
few	NA	TRBV27	TRBJ1-3	CASSMGVGNTIYF	TGTGCCAGCAGTATGGGGGTAGGAAACACCATATATTTT
many	NA	TRBV28	TRBJ1-5	CASRLINQPQHF	TGTGCCAGCAGGTTAATAAATCAGCCCCAGCATTTT